This is a list of T cell receptor beta chains from one sample in a study of T cell responses to AZD1222 COVID-19 vaccine. Data came from immunoSEQ multiplex PCR; TCRdb stores just in-frame clones and leaves some out. Of 95,000 to 130,000 clones in the sample, roughly nine tenths were seen once. Sequencing was performed on peripheral blood, taken 28 days after the second AZD1222 dose. Source of these receptors: an adult who received the AZD1222 COVID-19 vaccine. Each CDR3 is given with its conserved first and last residue. Fields, in order: CDR3 protein, CDR3 DNA, CDR3 length, V gene, D gene, J gene, clone size. The D gene is left open where the match is weak. Clone size, where shown, is once, few, many, or a class for clones that have expanded.

CDR3aa: CASSPHGVGQETQYF
CDR3nt: TGTGCCAGCAGCCCCCACGGAGTGGGGCAAGAGACCCAGTACTTC
len: 15
v_gene: TRBV7-9
d_gene: -
j_gene: TRBJ2-5
abundance: -

CDR3aa: CASSDSSGNTGELFF
CDR3nt: TGTGCCAGCAGTGACTCTAGCGGGAACACCGGGGAGCTGTTTTTT
len: 15
v_gene: TRBV6-4
d_gene: -
j_gene: TRBJ2-2
abundance: -

CDR3aa: CASSSLPQGNTEAFF
CDR3nt: TGTGCCAGCAGTTCTCTCCCGCAGGGCAACACTGAAGCTTTCTTT
len: 15
v_gene: TRBV27
d_gene: -
j_gene: TRBJ1-1
abundance: -

CDR3aa: CASSLASDRAEAFF
CDR3nt: TGCGCCAGCAGCTTGGCCTCTGACAGGGCCGAAGCTTTCTTT
len: 14
v_gene: TRBV5-1
d_gene: TRBD1
j_gene: TRBJ1-1
abundance: -

CDR3aa: CASSFQGVNYGYTF
CDR3nt: TGTGCCAGCAGCTTTCAGGGGGTAAACTATGGCTACACCTTC
len: 14
v_gene: TRBV11-2
d_gene: TRBD1
j_gene: TRBJ1-2
abundance: once

CDR3aa: CASSEAGLQETQYF
CDR3nt: TGTGCCAGCAGTGAAGCAGGGCTCCAAGAGACCCAGTACTTC
len: 14
v_gene: TRBV25-1
d_gene: -
j_gene: TRBJ2-5
abundance: -

CDR3aa: CATSDGLPGVRGSYNEQFF
CDR3nt: TGTGCCACCAGTGATGGCCTACCGGGGGTGAGGGGCTCCTACAATGAGCAGTTCTTC
len: 19
v_gene: TRBV24-1
d_gene: -
j_gene: TRBJ2-1
abundance: -

CDR3aa: CASSVGPGGMNTEAFF
CDR3nt: TGTGCCAGCAGCGTAGGTCCAGGGGGCATGAACACTGAAGCTTTCTTT
len: 16
v_gene: TRBV9
d_gene: TRBD1
j_gene: TRBJ1-1
abundance: -

CDR3aa: CASTLFTSAGGTQYF
CDR3nt: TGTGCCAGCACCCTCTTCACTAGCGCGGGGGGCACCCAGTACTTC
len: 15
v_gene: TRBV7-9
d_gene: TRBD2
j_gene: TRBJ2-5
abundance: -

CDR3aa: CASSIGQNQPQHF
CDR3nt: TGTGCCAGTAGTATAGGACAAAATCAGCCCCAGCATTTT
len: 13
v_gene: TRBV19
d_gene: -
j_gene: TRBJ1-5
abundance: -

CDR3aa: CASSLVAGWDQPQHF
CDR3nt: TGCGCCAGCAGCTTGGTAGCAGGGTGGGATCAGCCCCAGCATTTT
len: 15
v_gene: TRBV5-1
d_gene: -
j_gene: TRBJ1-5
abundance: once

CDR3aa: CASSRGTSGSGGTGELFF
CDR3nt: TGTGCCAGCAGCCGCGGGACTAGCGGGAGTGGGGGCACCGGGGAGCTGTTTTTT
len: 18
v_gene: TRBV3-1/TRBV3-2
d_gene: TRBD2
j_gene: TRBJ2-2
abundance: -

CDR3aa: CASSPGTNNEQFF
CDR3nt: TGTGCTAGCAGCCCCGGGACCAACAATGAGCAGTTCTTC
len: 13
v_gene: TRBV7-7
d_gene: -
j_gene: TRBJ2-1
abundance: -

CDR3aa: CASSADRYNEQFF
CDR3nt: TGTGCCAGTAGTGCCGACAGGTACAATGAGCAGTTCTTC
len: 13
v_gene: TRBV19
d_gene: -
j_gene: TRBJ2-1
abundance: -

CDR3aa: CASSSFKDTEAFF
CDR3nt: TGTGCCAGCAGTTCCTTTAAGGACACTGAAGCTTTCTTT
len: 13
v_gene: TRBV6-6
d_gene: -
j_gene: TRBJ1-1
abundance: once

CDR3aa: CALTETNEKLFF
CDR3nt: TGTGCCTTGACAGAGACTAATGAAAAACTGTTTTTT
len: 12
v_gene: TRBV30
d_gene: -
j_gene: TRBJ1-4
abundance: once

CDR3aa: CASSSDVAQHF
CDR3nt: TGTGCCAGCAGCTCAGACGTGGCCCAGCATTTT
len: 11
v_gene: TRBV28
d_gene: -
j_gene: TRBJ1-5
abundance: -

CDR3aa: CASSLEKGSGELFF
CDR3nt: TGTGCCAGCAGCTTAGAAAAGGGTAGCGGGGAGCTGTTTTTT
len: 14
v_gene: TRBV11-3
d_gene: -
j_gene: TRBJ2-2
abundance: -

CDR3aa: CASSRGYNQPQHF
CDR3nt: TGTGCCAGCAGCCGGGGATACAATCAGCCCCAGCATTTT
len: 13
v_gene: TRBV6-2/TRBV6-3
d_gene: -
j_gene: TRBJ1-5
abundance: -

CDR3aa: CASSYSSSTDTQYF
CDR3nt: TGTGCCAGCAGTTACTCCTCTAGCACAGATACGCAGTATTTT
len: 14
v_gene: TRBV6-6
d_gene: -
j_gene: TRBJ2-3
abundance: -

CDR3aa: CASSSGLAGDEQYF
CDR3nt: TGTGCCAGCAGTTCGGGACTAGCGGGAGACGAGCAGTACTTC
len: 14
v_gene: TRBV6-6
d_gene: TRBD2
j_gene: TRBJ2-7
abundance: -

CDR3aa: CASSQDRMGGWAFF
CDR3nt: TGTGCCAGCAGCCAAGATCGGATGGGTGGGTGGGCTTTCTTT
len: 14
v_gene: TRBV3-1/TRBV3-2
d_gene: -
j_gene: TRBJ1-1
abundance: -

CDR3aa: CASFGYGYTF
CDR3nt: TGTGCCAGTTTTGGCTATGGCTACACCTTC
len: 10
v_gene: TRBV19
d_gene: -
j_gene: TRBJ1-2
abundance: once